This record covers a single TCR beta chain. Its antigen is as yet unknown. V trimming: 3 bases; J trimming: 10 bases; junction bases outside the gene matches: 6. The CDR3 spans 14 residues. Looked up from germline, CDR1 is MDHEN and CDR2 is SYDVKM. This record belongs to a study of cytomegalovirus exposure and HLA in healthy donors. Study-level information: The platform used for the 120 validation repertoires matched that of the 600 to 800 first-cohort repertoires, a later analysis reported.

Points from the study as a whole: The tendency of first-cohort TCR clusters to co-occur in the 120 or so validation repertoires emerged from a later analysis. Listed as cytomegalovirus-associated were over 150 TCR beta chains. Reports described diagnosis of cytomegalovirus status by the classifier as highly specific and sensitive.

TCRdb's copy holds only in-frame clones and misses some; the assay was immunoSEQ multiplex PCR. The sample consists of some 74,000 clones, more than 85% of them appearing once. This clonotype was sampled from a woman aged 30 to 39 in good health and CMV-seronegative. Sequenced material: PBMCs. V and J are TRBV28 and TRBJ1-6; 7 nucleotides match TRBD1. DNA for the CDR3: TGTGCCAGCAGTTTCGGGTCAGGGGGGTCACCCCTCCACTTT. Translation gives CASSFGSGGSPLHF.